A single TCR beta chain is shown here with its context. The antigen it binds to is not known. Qualities for individual bases were not recorded, and no much larger clone is one base off. These data originate in a study of T-cell reconstitution after alpha-beta-depleted transplantation in children (dated by TCRdb to 2016 to 2018). As for the study more broadly: Using TCR repertoire profiling, the study quantitatively followed how T-cell immune reconstitution unfolded in children after TCRalphabeta/CD19-depleted allogeneic hematopoietic cell transplantation. Results and caveats for the whole study, not just this receptor: Apparently early alphabetaT-cell count recovery about two months after transplant reportedly relied on only several hundred rapidly expanded clones derived from non-depleted graft cells. The frequencies of hyperexpanded clones fell over the following months, and after one year, T-cell counts and TCRbeta diversity were mostly attributed to newly produced T cells. In some patients, the high TCRbeta diversity seen at day 60 was put down to recipient T cells and intrathymic progenitors that had survived conditioning.

Taken with the paper, the label for treatment or condition translates to: allogeneic hematopoietic cell transplantation with graft depleted of TCRalphabeta T cells and CD19 B cells. Transplant recipients were children who received TCRalphabeta/CD19-depleted allogeneic hematopoietic cell grafts. There are 16 amino acids in the CDR3, from cysteine to phenylalanine inclusive. Of the read, only the CDR3 DNA is kept; its 48 bases are in frame from base 1. Clipping removes 0 bases from V and 6 bases from J, with 7 as the unmatched junction base count. The germline V gene (reference sequence) supplies CDR1 MNHEY and CDR2 SMNVEV. The library was prepared using PCR. The listed sequencing device is Illumina HiSeq 2500. To normalize quantification of the TCRbeta repertoire, the TCR libraries were built with molecular barcoding that relied on unique molecular identifiers. TCRdb itself trimmed the public reads at Q25 with fastp, ran MiXCR and retained productive beta chains. CDR3 protein sequences are deduplicated, and each keeps its most common genes and DNA. Recorded for this sample are 350,000 to 500,000 distinct CDR3 sequences; approximately 42% of them occurred a single time. Roughly 27% of the sample is in the top ten clones.

The sequences come from PBMCs, collected before TCRalphabeta/CD19-depleted stem cell transplant. The sequence joins TRBV27 to TRBJ2-2, with 7 central nucleotides matching TRBD2. The TCR originated in a girl aged 2 to 10 with aplastic anemia, due to receive a stem cell transplant. The CDR3 in this case is CASSLSAGRAAGELFF. The DNA sequence follows: TGTGCCAGCAGTTTATCGGCAGGGAGGGCCGCCGGGGAGCTGTTTTTT.